These T cell receptor beta chains were read from a single sample in a study of blood T cell repertoires in COVID-19. TCRdb keeps only in-frame clones here, not all; method: immunoSEQ multiplex PCR. The sample shows approximately 180,000 clones, roughly 88% of them seen only once. The sequenced material came from peripheral blood. The receptors were sampled from a human donor with active or convalescent COVID-19. The donor label of this sample is uncertain. The CDR3 runs from the conserved cysteine through the conserved F or W. Fields, in order: V gene, J gene, clone size, D gene, CDR3 DNA, CDR3 protein. A D gene is named only where the DNA matches it firmly. For some rows the clone size is stated as once, few or many, or as a class when expanded; others skip it.

>TRBV5-1|TRBJ1-1|NA|NA
TGCGCCAGCAGCGCGAATTTGAACACTGAAGCTTTCTTT
CASSANLNTEAFF
>TRBV7-9|TRBJ1-1|NA|NA
TGTGCCAGCAGCTTAACCAGACGGGACACTGAAGCTTTCTTT
CASSLTRRDTEAFF
>TRBV14|TRBJ1-3|NA|NA
TGTGCCAGCAGCCCTCTGGGCGGGGGCTCCGGAAACACCATATATTTT
CASSPLGGGSGNTIYF
>TRBV6-5|TRBJ2-2|NA|TRBD1
TGTGCCAGCAGGACAGGGGCCGGGGAGCTGTTTTTT
CASRTGAGELFF
>TRBV28|TRBJ2-7|NA|TRBD2
TGTGCCAGCAGTTCCCATGGGAGCGGGGGGCCCTCCGAGCAGTACTTC
CASSSHGSGGPSEQYF
>TRBV6-6|TRBJ2-3|NA|TRBD2
TGTGCCAGCAGTTTTAGCGGGAGCACAGATACGCAGTATTTT
CASSFSGSTDTQYF
>TRBV12-3/TRBV12-4|TRBJ1-4|NA|NA
TGTGCCAGCACTCGGGAGGGAGGGAAACTGTTTTTT
CASTREGGKLFF
>TRBV5-6|TRBJ1-4|few|NA
TGTGCCAGCAGCTTGGCCAGGCAGGGGACTGAAAAACTGTTTTTT
CASSLARQGTEKLFF
>TRBV2|TRBJ2-3|NA|TRBD2
TGTGCCAGCAGTGAAGTTGTGACTAGCGGGTTCCCCACAGATACGCAGTATTTT
CASSEVVTSGFPTDTQYF
>TRBV5-5|TRBJ1-2|NA|TRBD1
TGTGCCAGCAGCTTTGAGACAGGGTTTATCTATGGCTACACCTTC
CASSFETGFIYGYTF